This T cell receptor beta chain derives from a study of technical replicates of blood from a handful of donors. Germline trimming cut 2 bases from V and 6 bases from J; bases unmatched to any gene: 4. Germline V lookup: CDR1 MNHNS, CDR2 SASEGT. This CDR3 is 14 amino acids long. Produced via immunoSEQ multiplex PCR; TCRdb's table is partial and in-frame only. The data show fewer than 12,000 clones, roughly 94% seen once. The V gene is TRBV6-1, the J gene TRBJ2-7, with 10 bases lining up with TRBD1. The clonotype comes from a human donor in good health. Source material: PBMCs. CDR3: CASSEFGTGVEQYF. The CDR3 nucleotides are TGTGCCAGCAGTGAATTTGGGACAGGGGTCGAGCAGTACTTC.